This T cell receptor (beta chain) was recovered during a study of radiation and T cells in renal cell carcinoma. General study findings and limits: In blood, top tumor clones expanded by 2 weeks, shrinking by 4.

In its sample, this clone was seen a few times. Its antigen is not known. CDR3 size: 14 residues. Germline CDR1 reads SGHRS; CDR2 reads YFSETQ. The germline V and J ends were trimmed by 4 bases and 5 bases, with 16 bases remaining between them. Only in-frame clones appear in the TCRdb table, and some are missing; sequencing was by immunoSEQ multiplex PCR. Altogether 15,000 to 20,000 clones are present, around 66% being singletons, with the ten largest covering 25% to 30%. This sample's treatment: 15 Gy SBRT to primary tumor, nephrectomy 4 weeks later. Nephrectomy followed 15 Gy stereotactic body radiation by 4 weeks.

The TCR comes from a woman between 70 and 85 years old with renal cell carcinoma. This specimen was tumor tissue, taken from a patient whose treatment included radiotherapy and nephrectomy. The V call is TRBV5-1, the J call TRBJ2-7; a possible D gene is TRBD1 (6 bases). CDR3 DNA: TGCGCCAGCAGCCTTGGACAGACCGAAGACGAGCAGTACTTC. This gives the protein CASSLGQTEDEQYF.